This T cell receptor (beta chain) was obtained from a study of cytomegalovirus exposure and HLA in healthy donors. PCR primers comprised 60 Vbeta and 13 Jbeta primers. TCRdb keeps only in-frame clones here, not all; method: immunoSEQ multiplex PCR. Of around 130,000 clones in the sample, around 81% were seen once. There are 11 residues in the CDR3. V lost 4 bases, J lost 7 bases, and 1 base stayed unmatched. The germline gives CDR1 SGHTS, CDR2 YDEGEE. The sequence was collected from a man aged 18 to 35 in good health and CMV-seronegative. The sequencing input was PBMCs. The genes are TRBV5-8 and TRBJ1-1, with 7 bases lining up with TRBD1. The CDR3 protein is CASSRGLEAFF. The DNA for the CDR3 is TGTGCCAGCAGCAGGGGGCTTGAAGCTTTCTTT.